The text below deals with one TCR beta chain. These data originate in a study of T cell clonotyping in hematopoietic cell transplantation. Data came from immunoSEQ multiplex PCR; TCRdb stores just in-frame clones and leaves some out. Of over 10,000 clones listed, around 83% are singletons. The CDR3 contains 15 residues. Trimming cost V 0 bases and J 3 bases, with 12 bases left between them. Per the germline V gene, CDR1 is LGHNA and CDR2 is YSLEER. The input for sequencing was PBMCs, taken 100 days after allogeneic stem cell transplant. The source is a female patient in her 40s who had an allogeneic stem cell transplant from a related donor, so T cells may come from the graft donor. Some clones in this sample may be carry-over from other donors' samples. The J gene is TRBJ2-7, the V gene TRBV4-3; possibly TRBD1 or TRBD2 for D (6 bases each). For the CDR3, the DNA is TGCGCCAGCAGCCAAGATCGGGGGACACTCTACGAGCAGTACTTC. Amino acid sequence: CASSQDRGTLYEQYF.